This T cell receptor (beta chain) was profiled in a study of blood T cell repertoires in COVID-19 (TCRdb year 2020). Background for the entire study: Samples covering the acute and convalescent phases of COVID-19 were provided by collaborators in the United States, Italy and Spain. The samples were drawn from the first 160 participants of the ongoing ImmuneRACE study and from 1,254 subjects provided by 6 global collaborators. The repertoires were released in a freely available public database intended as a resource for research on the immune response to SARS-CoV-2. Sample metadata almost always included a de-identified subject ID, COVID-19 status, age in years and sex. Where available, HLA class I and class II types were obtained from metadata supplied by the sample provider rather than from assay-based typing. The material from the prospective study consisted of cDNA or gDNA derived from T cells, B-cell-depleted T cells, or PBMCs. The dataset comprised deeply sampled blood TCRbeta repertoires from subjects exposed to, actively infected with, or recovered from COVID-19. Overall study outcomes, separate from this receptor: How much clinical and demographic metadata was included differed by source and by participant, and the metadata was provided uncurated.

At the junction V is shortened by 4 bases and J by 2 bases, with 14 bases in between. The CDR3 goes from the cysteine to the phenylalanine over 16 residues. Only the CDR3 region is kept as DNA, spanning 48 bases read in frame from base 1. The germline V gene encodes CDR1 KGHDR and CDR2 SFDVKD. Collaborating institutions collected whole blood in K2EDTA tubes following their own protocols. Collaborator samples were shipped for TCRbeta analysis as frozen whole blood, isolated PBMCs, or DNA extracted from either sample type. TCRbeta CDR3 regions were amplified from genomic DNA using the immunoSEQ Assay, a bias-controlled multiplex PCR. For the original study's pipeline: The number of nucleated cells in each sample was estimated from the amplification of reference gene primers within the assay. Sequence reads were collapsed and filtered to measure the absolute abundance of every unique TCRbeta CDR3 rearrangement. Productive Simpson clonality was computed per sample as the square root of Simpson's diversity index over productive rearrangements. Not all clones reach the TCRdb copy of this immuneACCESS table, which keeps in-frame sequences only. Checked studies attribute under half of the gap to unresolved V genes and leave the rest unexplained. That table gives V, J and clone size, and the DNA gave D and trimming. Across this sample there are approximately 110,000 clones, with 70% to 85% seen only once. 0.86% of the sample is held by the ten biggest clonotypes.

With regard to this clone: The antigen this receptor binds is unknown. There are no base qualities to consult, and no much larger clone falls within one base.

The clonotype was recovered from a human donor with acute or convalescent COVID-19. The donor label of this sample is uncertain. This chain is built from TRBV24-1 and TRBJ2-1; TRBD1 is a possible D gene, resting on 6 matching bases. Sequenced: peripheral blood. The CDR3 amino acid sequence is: CATSDRTRTAYNEQFF. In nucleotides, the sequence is TGTGCCACCAGTGACCGGACCCGGACAGCCTACAATGAGCAGTTCTTC.